This T cell receptor beta chain originates from a study of Ad26.COV2.S vaccination and SARS-CoV-2 variants (dated by TCRdb to the early 2020s). A note on the overall study: Vaccine-arm donors came from COV1001, a multicentre, randomized, double-blind, placebo-controlled phase I-IIa trial of Ad26.COV2.S in healthy adults. TCRbeta repertoire sequencing was used to assess the specificity and breadth of SARS-CoV-2-reactive T cell receptors after Ad26.COV2.S vaccination. Participants in the trial were split at random into five groups of five each, receiving low-dose or high-dose Ad26.COV2.S once or twice, or else placebo on both occasions. Ad26.COV2.S was administered intramuscularly at 5 x 10^10 or 1 x 10^11 viral particles, either as a single shot or as two shots given 56 days apart. The TCR-sequenced set comprised roughly 30 samples: approximately 19 Ad26.COV2.S vaccine recipients, 5 placebo recipients and 8 SARS-CoV-2 convalescent individuals. Throughout the experiments and outcome assessment, investigators stayed blinded to trial group allocation.

Concerning this clone itself: The clone's antigen remains unknown. Per-base quality was not reported, and no clone a single base away is much larger than it.

TCRbeta CDR3 regions were sequenced with the immunoSEQ Assay. After extraction, genomic DNA underwent amplification by bias-controlled multiplex PCR, followed by high-throughput sequencing. On the study's bioinformatics: To quantify the absolute abundance of every unique TCRbeta CDR3 region, sequences were collapsed and filtered. T cell fraction was estimated by normalizing TCRbeta template counts to usable DNA, which was measured by amplifying reference genes present in all nucleated cells. Repertoire TCRs were annotated as SARS-CoV-2-specific when V gene, CDR3 amino acid sequence and J gene were exactly matched to a known reactive TCR set. The reference SARS-CoV-2 TCR set came from MIRA and was filtered for enrichment in COVID-19-positive ImmuneCODE repertoires, removing public or cross-reactive TCRs. Drawing on the MIRA antigens, annotated TCRs were analysed further at the level of specific ORF or position within ORF. Depth was the summed frequency of annotated unique rearrangements, while breadth was defined as annotated unique rearrangements over total unique productive rearrangements. Two-sided Wilcoxon rank-sum tests were applied when comparing TCR breadth between groups. As stored in TCRdb, this immuneACCESS dataset retains in-frame rearrangements with V and J assigned. A fraction of the clones does not appear; measured against another copy, unresolved V genes explain less than half of the discrepancy, and the remainder lacks a known reason. V and J calls and clone size are copied from that table; D and trimming were computed from the DNA. This sample has roughly 510,000 clones in its table, and roughly 87% of those were observed once. The leading ten clones occupy 13% of the sample.

Study-level results and caveats: After vaccination, substantial breadth of spike-specific CD8+ and CD4+ T cell responses was reported. Non-spike TCR breadth was comparable between vaccine and placebo recipients, consistent with the vaccine containing only spike. The authors noted that total T cell responses may have been underestimated by the TCR breadth and depth analyses. Spike-specific TCR breadth was higher in Ad26.COV2.S recipients than in placebo recipients (P = 0.0014). The study lacked the statistical power to compare responses across vaccine doses or regimens.

The sample's treatment or condition label is to be understood as: around 19 received Ad26.COV2.S at low or high dose, single or two shots; 5 received placebo; per-sample allocation not given. For vaccine and placebo recipients, the sequenced repertoires came from samples collected on day 63 after the first injection. In Cohort 1b, around 23 adults aged 18-55 years were enrolled at a single site in Boston, USA, between 29 July and 7 August 2020. As a vaccine, Ad26.COV2.S was a replication-incompetent adenovirus type 26 vector that expressed a prefusion-stabilized SARS-CoV-2 spike protein derived from the original Wuhan strain. Relative to germline, V is missing 9 bases and J is missing 9 bases, with 10 bases of the junction outside any gene match. According to the germline V gene, CDR1 reads MGHDK and CDR2 reads SYGVNS. The cysteine opens and the phenylalanine closes a CDR3 of 14 amino acids. Only the CDR3 region is kept as DNA, spanning 42 bases read in frame from base 1.

The chain joins TRBV25-1 to TRBJ2-1, with 11 middle bases fitting TRBD2. The sequence derives from a person between 18 and 65 years old who received the Ad26.COV2.S COVID-19 vaccine or a placebo. The sample was peripheral blood, taken in a trial of Ad26.COV2.S vaccine versus placebo. The DNA reads TGTGCCAGTTCACTAGCGGGAGAGTCAAGTGAGCAGTTCTTC. Translated, it gives CASSLAGESSEQFF.